This entry concerns a single TCR beta chain. Compared with germline, one end of the junction differs, possibly owing to a read error. Sampling of alopecia areata patients yielded lesional scalp punch biopsies as well as peripheral blood. Sorted out of PBMCs were CD4+ T cells and CD8+ T cells. It was cDNA, reverse transcribed from extracted RNA, that served as the sequencing template. Profiled with immunoSEQ multiplex PCR; TCRdb holds only in-frame clones, not every one. The sample records 150,000 to 180,000 clones, about 50% being singletons. The source of the sample is a study of CD8+ T cells in alopecia areata. The germline CDR1 and CDR2 sequences are SGDLS and YYNGEE. The CDR3 runs to 16 residues.

This specimen was CD8+ T cells sorted from blood, taken at week 0. The chain joins TRBV9 to TRBJ2-1; 9 bases map to TRBD1. This sequence originates from a human donor with alopecia areata. For the CDR3, the DNA is TGTGCCAGCAGCGTACGGACAGGGGACATCTACAATGAACAGTTCTTC. Its translation: CASSVRTGDIYNEQFF.